This TCR beta chain stems from a study of T-cell reconstitution after alpha-beta-depleted transplantation in children. Preparation of the TCRbeta library involved a method that used unique molecular identifiers. TCRdb recomputed calls from the PCR reads with MiXCR, one row per CDR3 protein. The data contain about 500,000 distinct CDR3 sequences, about 33% of them singletons. The V segment lost 3 bases and the J segment 6 bases; nucleotides outside the gene matches: 3. This CDR3 contains 13 residues. Germline V gives CDR1 DFQATT, CDR2 SNEGSKA (reference sequence). The sequence was obtained from a human donor who donated a stem cell graft to a child with aplastic anemia. The source material was PBMCs from the stem cell graft donor, sampled from the stem cell graft. This rearrangement joins TRBV20-1 to TRBJ2-4; 9 bases map to TRBD2. CDR3 sequence reads: CSARLSGGNIQYF. In DNA form, the CDR3 reads TGCAGTGCTAGGCTTAGCGGGGGAAACATTCAGTACTTC.